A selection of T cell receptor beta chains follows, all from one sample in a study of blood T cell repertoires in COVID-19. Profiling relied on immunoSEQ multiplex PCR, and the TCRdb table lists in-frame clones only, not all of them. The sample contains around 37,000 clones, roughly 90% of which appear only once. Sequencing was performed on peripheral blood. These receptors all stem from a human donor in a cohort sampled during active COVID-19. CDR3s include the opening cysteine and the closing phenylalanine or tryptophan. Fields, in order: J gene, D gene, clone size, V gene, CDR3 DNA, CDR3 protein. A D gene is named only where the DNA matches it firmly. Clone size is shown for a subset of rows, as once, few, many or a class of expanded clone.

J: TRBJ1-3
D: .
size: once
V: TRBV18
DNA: TGTGCCAGCTCACCCGTGGCAGCTGGAAACACCATATATTTT
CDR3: CASSPVAAGNTIYF

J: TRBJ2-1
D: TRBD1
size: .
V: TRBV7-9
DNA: TGTGCCAGCAGCTTAGGGCAGGGGGTTCTGAATGAGCAGTTCTTC
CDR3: CASSLGQGVLNEQFF

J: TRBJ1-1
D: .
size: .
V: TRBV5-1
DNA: TGCGCCAGCAGTTCGGGGGAGAAGAACACTGAAGCTTTCTTT
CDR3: CASSSGEKNTEAFF

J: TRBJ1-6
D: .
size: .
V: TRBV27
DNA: TGTGCCAGCAGCCTAGACCACCCCTTTAATTCACCCCTCCACTTT
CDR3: CASSLDHPFNSPLHF

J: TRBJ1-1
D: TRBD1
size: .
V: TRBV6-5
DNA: TGTGCCAGCAGTAGACAGGGCACTGAAGCTTTCTTT
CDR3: CASSRQGTEAFF

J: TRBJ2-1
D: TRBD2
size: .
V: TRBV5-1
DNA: TGCGCCAGCTCGGGACTAACCTACAATGAGCAGTTCTTC
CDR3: CASSGLTYNEQFF

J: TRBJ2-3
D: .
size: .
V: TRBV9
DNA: TGTGCCAGCAGCGTAGCGGGCACAGATACGCAGTATTTT
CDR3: CASSVAGTDTQYF

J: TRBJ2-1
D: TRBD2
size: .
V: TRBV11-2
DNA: TGTGCCAGCAGCCCCAGACTAGCGTGGGACAATGAGCAGTTCTTC
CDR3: CASSPRLAWDNEQFF

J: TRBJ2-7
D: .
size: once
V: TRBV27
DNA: TGTGCCAGCAGTTGGGCAGGAAGCTCCTACGAGCAGTACTTC
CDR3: CASSWAGSSYEQYF

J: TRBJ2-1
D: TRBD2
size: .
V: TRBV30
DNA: TGTGCCTGGCGACCCTCCGGGACTAGCTCCTACAATGAGCAGTTCTTC
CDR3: CAWRPSGTSSYNEQFF

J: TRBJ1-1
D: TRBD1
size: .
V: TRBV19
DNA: TGTGCCAGTAGTATGGAGGACAGGCCGGGAGCTTTCTTT
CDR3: CASSMEDRPGAFF

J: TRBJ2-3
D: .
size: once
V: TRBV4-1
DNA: TGCGCCAGCAGCCAAAACGAGAAAGATACGCAGTATTTT
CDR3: CASSQNEKDTQYF

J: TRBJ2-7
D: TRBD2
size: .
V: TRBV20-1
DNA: TGCAGTGCTAGTAATTTAGCGGGGGTATCCTACGAGCAGTACTTC
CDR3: CSASNLAGVSYEQYF

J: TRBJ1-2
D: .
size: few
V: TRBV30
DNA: TGTGCCTGGAGTAGTTCAGGGTTTGCCTATGGCTACACCTTC
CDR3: CAWSSSGFAYGYTF

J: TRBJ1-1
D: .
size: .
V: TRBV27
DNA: TGTGCCAGCAGTTTATCGGACATCCGATATGGTGAAGCTTTCTTT
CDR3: CASSLSDIRYGEAFF

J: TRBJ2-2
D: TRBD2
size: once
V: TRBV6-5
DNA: TGTGCCAGCTGGAGCGGGGCGAACACCGGGGAGCTGTTTTTT
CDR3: CASWSGANTGELFF

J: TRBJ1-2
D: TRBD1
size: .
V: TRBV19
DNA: TGTGCCAGTACCCCGACAGGGACCAACTATGGCTACACCTTC
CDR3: CASTPTGTNYGYTF

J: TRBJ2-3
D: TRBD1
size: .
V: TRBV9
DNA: TGTGCCAGTGGACAGGCTAGCACAGATACGCAGTATTTT
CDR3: CASGQASTDTQYF

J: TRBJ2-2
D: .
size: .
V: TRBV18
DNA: TGTGCCAGCTCACCACTCGACAGCACCGGGGAGCTGTTTTTT
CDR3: CASSPLDSTGELFF

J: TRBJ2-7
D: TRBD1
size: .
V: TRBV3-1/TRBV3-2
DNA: TGTGCCAGCAGCCAACGATCCGGACAGGGAACCTACGAGCAGTACTTC
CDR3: CASSQRSGQGTYEQYF

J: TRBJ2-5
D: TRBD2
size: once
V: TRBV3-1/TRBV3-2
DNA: TGTGCCAGCAGCCACCTACTAGCGGGTCGTTCGGAGACCCAGTACTTC
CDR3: CASSHLLAGRSETQYF

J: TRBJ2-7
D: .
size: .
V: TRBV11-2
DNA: TGTGCCAGCAGCTGGGCTTACGAGCAGTACTTC
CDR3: CASSWAYEQYF

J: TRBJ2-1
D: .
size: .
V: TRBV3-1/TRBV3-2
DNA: TGTGCCAGCAGCCAAGGTGCGGGGGCGGTAAATGAGCAGTTCTTC
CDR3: CASSQGAGAVNEQFF

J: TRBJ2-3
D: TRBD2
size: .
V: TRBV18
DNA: TGTGCCAGCTCACCACGGGGACTAGCGGGGGGGCCGACAGATACGCAGTATTTT
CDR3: CASSPRGLAGGPTDTQYF

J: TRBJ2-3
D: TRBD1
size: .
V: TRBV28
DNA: TGTGCCAGCAGAGAGACAGGGGAGGATACGCAGTATTTT
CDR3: CASRETGEDTQYF

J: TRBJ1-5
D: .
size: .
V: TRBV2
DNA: TGTGCCAGTCAGGGGTCCGATCAGCCCCAGCATTTT
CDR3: CASQGSDQPQHF

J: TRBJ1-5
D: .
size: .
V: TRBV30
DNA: TGTGCCTGGAGTGTCCGGGGGGCGAGCAATCAGCCCCAGCATTTT
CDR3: CAWSVRGASNQPQHF

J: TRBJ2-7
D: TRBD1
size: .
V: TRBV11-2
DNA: TGTGCCAGCAGCTTAAGACAGGGGGTATTCAACGAGCAGTACTTC
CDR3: CASSLRQGVFNEQYF

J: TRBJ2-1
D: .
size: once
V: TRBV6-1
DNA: TGTGCCAGCAGTGTTGCCGGGCTGGGGAGGAACAATGAGCAGTTCTTC
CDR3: CASSVAGLGRNNEQFF

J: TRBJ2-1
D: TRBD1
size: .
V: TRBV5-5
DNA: TGTGCCAGCAGCACCTGGACAGGGGCAGACAATGAGCAGTTCTTC
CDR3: CASSTWTGADNEQFF

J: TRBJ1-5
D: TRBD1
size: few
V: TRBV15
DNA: TGTGCCACCAGCCCCCGGCTGGGGACAGGGGGCAAGAGCAATCAGCCCCAGCATTTT
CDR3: CATSPRLGTGGKSNQPQHF

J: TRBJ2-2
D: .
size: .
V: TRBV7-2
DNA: TGTGCCAGCAGCTCATACACCGGGGAGCTGTTTTTT
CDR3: CASSSYTGELFF

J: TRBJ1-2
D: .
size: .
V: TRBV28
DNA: TGTGCCAGCAGTCCCACCCCGGGTTCCTACTATGGCTACACCTTC
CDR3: CASSPTPGSYYGYTF

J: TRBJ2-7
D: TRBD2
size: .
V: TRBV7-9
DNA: TGTGCCAGCAGCTCTGCAGCGGGGGGGCCCTACGAGCAGTACTTC
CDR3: CASSSAAGGPYEQYF

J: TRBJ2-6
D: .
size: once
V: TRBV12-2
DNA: TGTGCAAGTCGCATTACACACTCTGGGGCCAACGTCCTGACTTTC
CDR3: CASRITHSGANVLTF

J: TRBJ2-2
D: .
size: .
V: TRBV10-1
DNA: TGCGCCAGCAGGGAAGACCGGGGGTCCGGGGAGCTGTTTTTT
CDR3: CASREDRGSGELFF

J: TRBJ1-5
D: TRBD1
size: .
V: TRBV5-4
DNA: TGTGCCAGCAGCACAGACAGGGATCAGCCCCAGCATTTT
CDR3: CASSTDRDQPQHF

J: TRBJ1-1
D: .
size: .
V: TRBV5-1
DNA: TGCGCCAGCAGGGGCGGGACTTATGACCCGAACACTGAAGCTTTCTTT
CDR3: CASRGGTYDPNTEAFF

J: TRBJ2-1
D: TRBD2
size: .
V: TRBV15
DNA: TGTGCCACCAGCAGAGACTGGGGAGGGAGCAATGAGCAGTTCTTC
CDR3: CATSRDWGGSNEQFF